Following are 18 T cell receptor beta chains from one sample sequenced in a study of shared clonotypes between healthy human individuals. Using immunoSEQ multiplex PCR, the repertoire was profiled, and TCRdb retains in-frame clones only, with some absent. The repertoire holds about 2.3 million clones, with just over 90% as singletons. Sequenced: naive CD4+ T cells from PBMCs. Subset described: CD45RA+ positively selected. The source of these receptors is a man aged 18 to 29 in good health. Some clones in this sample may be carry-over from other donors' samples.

CDR3 sequence: CSGLSPGETQYF. The CDR3 region has the DNA TGCAGCGGGCTTAGCCCCGGGGAGACCCAGTACTTC. This rearrangement joins TRBV29-1 to TRBJ2-5, with D unclear. The CDR3 is 12 residues long. V lost 7 bases, J lost 5 bases, and 14 bases lay in between. Germline V gives CDR1 SQVTM, CDR2 ANQGSEA.

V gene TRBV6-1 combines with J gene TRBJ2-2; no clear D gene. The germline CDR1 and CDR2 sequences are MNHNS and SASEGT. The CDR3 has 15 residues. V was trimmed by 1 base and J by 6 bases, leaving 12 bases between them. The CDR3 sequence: CASSEVLGTPGELFF. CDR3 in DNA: TGTGCCAGCAGTGAAGTTTTGGGAACCCCCGGGGAGCTGTTTTTT.

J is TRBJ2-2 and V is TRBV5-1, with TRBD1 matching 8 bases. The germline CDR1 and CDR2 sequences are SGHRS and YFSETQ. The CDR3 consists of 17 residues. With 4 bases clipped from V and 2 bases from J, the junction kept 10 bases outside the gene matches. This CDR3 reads CASSPSPGTGNTGELFF. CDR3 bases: TGCGCCAGCAGCCCCAGTCCCGGGACAGGAAACACCGGGGAGCTGTTTTTT.

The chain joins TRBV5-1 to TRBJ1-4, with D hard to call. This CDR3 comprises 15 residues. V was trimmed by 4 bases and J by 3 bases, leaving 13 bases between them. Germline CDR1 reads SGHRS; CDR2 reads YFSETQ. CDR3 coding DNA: TGCGCCAGCAGCCCGAATACCAGCCCTAATGAAAAACTGTTTTTT. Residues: CASSPNTSPNEKLFF.

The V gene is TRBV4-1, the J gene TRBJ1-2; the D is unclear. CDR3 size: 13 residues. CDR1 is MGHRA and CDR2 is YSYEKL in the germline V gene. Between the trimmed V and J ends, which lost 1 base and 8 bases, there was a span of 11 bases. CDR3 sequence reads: CASSQAWQEGYTF. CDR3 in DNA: TGCGCCAGCAGCCAAGCCTGGCAGGAAGGCTACACCTTC.

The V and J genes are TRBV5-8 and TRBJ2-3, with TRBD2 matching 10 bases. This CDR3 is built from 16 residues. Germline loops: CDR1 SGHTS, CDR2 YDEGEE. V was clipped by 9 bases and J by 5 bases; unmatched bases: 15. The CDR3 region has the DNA TGTGCCACGTATTTGGGGCTAGCGGGAGTTGGAGATACGCAGTATTTT. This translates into CATYLGLAGVGDTQYF.

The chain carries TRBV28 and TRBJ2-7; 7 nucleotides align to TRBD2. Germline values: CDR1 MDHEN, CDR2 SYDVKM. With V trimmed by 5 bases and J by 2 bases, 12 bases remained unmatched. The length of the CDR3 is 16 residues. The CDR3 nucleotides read TGTGCCAGCAGTCAAACGACTAGCCCCAAACCCTACGAGCAGTACTTC. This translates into CASSQTTSPKPYEQYF.

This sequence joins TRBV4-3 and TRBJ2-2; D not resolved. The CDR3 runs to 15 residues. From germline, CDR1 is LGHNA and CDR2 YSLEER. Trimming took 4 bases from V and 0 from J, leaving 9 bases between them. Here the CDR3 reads CASSRRGTNTGELFF. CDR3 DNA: TGCGCCAGCAGCCGCCGAGGTACGAACACCGGGGAGCTGTTTTTT.

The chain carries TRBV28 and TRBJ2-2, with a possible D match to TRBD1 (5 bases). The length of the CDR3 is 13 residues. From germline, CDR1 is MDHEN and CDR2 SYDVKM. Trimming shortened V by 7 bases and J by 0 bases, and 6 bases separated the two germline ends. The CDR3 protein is CASTRANTGELFF. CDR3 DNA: TGTGCCAGCACCAGGGCGAACACCGGGGAGCTGTTTTTT. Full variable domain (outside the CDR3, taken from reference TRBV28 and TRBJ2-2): DVKVTQSSRYLVKRTGEKVFLECVQDMDHENMFWYRQDPGLGLRLIYFSYDVKMKEKGDIPEGYSVSREKKERFSLILESASTNQTSMYLCASTRANTGELFFGEGSRLTVL.

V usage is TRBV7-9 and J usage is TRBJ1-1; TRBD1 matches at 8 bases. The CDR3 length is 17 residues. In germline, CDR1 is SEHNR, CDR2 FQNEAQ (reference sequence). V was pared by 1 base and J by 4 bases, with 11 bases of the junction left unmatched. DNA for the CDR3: TGTGCCAGCAGCTTAGTTCGAGTGGACAGGGCACGCACTGAAGCTTTCTTT. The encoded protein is CASSLVRVDRARTEAFF. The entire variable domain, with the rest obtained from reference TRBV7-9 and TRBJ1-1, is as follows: DTGVSQNPRHKITKRGQNVTFRCDPISEHNRLYWYRQTLGQGPEFLTYFQNEAQLEKSRLLSDRFSAERPKGSFSTLEIQRTEQGDSAMYLCASSLVRVDRARTEAFFGQGTRLTVV.

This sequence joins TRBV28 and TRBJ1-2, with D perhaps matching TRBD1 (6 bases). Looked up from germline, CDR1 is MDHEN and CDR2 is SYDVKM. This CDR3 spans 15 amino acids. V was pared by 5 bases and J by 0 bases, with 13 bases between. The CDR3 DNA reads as TGTGCCAGCAGTCGCGGGACATCAGCTAACTATGGCTACACCTTC. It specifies CASSRGTSANYGYTF.

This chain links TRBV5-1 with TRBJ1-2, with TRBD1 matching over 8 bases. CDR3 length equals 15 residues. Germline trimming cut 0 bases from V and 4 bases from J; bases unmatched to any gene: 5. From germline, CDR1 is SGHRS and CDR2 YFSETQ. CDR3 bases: TGCGCCAGCAGCTTGGGACAGGGGACGACCTATGGCTACACCTTC. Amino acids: CASSLGQGTTYGYTF.

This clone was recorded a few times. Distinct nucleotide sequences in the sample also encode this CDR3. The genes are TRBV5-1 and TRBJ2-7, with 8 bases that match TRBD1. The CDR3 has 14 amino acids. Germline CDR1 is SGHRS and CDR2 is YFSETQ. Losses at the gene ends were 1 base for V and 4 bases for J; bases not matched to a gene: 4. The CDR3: CASSLTGGRYEQYF. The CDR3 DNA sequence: TGCGCCAGCAGCTTGACAGGGGGTAGGTACGAGCAGTACTTC.

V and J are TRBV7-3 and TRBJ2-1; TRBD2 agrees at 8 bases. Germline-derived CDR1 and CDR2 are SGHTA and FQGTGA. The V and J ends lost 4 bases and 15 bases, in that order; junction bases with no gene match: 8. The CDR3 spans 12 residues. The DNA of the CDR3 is TGTGCCAGCAGCTCGCCAGCGGGAGTATGGTTCTTC. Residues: CASSSPAGVWFF. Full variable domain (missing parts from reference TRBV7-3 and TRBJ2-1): GAGVSQTPSNKVTEKGKYVELRCDPISGHTALYWYRQSLGQGPEFLIYFQGTGAADDSGLPNDRFFAVRPEGSVSTLKIQRTERGDSAVYLCASSSPAGVWFFGPGTRLTVL.

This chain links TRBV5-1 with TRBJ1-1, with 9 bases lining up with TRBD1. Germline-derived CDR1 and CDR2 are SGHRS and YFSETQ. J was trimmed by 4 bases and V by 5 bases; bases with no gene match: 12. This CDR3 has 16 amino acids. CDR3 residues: CASSPTPGQGTTEAFF. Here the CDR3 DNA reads TGCGCCAGCAGTCCTACTCCGGGACAGGGAACCACTGAAGCTTTCTTT.

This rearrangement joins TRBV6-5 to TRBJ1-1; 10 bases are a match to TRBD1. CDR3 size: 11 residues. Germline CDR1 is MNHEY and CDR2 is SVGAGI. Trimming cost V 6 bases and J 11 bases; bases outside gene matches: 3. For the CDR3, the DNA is TGTGCCAGCAGAGGACAGGGGGAGGCTTTCTTT. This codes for CASRGQGEAFF.

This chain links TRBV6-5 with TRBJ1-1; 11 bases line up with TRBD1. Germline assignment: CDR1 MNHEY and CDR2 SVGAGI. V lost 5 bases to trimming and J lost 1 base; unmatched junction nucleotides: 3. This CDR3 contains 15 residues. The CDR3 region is CASSRGTGGNTEAFF. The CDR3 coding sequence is TGTGCCAGCAGTAGGGGGACAGGGGGGAACACTGAAGCTTTCTTT.

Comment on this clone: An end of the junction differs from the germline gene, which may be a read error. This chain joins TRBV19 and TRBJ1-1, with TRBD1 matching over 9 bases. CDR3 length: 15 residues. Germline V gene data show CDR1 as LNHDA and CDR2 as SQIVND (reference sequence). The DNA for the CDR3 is TGTGCCAGTAGTAGTCCCGGGACAGGGAAGGCTGAAGTTTTCTTT. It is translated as CASSSPGTGKAEVFF. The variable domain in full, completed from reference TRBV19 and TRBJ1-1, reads DGGITQSPKYLFRKEGQNVTLSCEQNLNHDAMYWYRQDPGQGLRLIYYSQIVNDFQKGDIAEGYSVSREKKESFPLTVTSAQKNPTAFYLCASSSPGTGKAEVFFGQGTRLTVV.